This T cell receptor beta chain was found in a study of T cell responses to AZD1222 COVID-19 vaccine. Notes on the study in general: Repertoires were sampled only after the peak T cell response. The reported proportion of spike-specific TCRs targeting unmutated variant regions was nearly half. Two doses of AZD1222 preceded a rise in Spike-specific TCR breadth and depth. The sample set comprised mostly white British donors with more females, and clonal diversity was possibly underestimated.

This CDR3 spans 16 amino acids. With V trimmed by 8 bases and J by 1 base, 5 bases remained unmatched. The germline V gene encodes CDR1 LGHNA and CDR2 YSLEER. Some clones are missing from TCRdb's copy, which holds only in-frame ones; the method was immunoSEQ multiplex PCR. The profile shows under 100,000 clones, approximately 89% of them singletons. As regards this clone: Its antigen remains unidentified.

The chain joins TRBV4-3 to TRBJ2-6, with TRBD1 identical over 10 bases. The receptor was derived from an adult who received the AZD1222 COVID-19 vaccine. The sequencing here drew on peripheral blood, taken 28 days after the second AZD1222 dose. The CDR3 region is CASCRDRGSGANVLTF. CDR3 in DNA: TGCGCCAGCTGTAGGGACAGGGGATCTGGGGCCAACGTCCTGACTTTC.